One T cell receptor (beta chain) is described in this entry. The antigen is not known. Sequenced by immunoSEQ multiplex PCR; TCRdb stores in-frame clones only, minus some. The table includes around 150,000 clones, roughly 91% detected once. CDR1 and CDR2 from the germline V gene are MNHEY and SMNVEV (reference sequence). This CDR3 has 14 amino acids. V lost 5 bases to trimming and J lost 0 bases, with 10 bases between them. The sample originates from a study of T cell responses to AZD1222 COVID-19 vaccine. Findings and limits, study-wide: Only five or six individuals given AZD1222 were seropositive at baseline. Dominant CD4 TCR responses targeted spike regions 160-218 and 743-854. Spike-specific TCRs gained breadth and depth after people received two AZD1222 doses.

This clonotype was obtained from an adult who received the AZD1222 COVID-19 vaccine. The material was peripheral blood, obtained 28 days after the second AZD1222 dose. The chain has TRBV27 and TRBJ1-2; weak D call: TRBD1 (6 bases). CDR3 DNA sequence: TGTGCCAGCAGTCAAGGGGGAGCTAACTATGGCTACACCTTC. Protein: CASSQGGANYGYTF.